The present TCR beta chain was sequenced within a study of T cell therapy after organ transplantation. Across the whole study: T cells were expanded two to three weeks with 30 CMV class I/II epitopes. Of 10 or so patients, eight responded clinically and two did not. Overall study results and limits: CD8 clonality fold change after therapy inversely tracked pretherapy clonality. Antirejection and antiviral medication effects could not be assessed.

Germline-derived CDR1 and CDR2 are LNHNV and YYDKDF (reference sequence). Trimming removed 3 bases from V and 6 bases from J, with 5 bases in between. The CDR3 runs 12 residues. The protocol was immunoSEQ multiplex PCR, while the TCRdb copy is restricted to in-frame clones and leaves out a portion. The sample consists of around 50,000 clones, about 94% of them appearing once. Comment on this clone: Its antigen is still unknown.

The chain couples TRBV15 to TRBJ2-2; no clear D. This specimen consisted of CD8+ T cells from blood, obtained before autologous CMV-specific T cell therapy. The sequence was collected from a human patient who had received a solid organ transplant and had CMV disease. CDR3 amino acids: CATSSRPGELFF. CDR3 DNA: TGTGCCACCAGCAGCCGCCCCGGGGAGCTGTTTTTT.